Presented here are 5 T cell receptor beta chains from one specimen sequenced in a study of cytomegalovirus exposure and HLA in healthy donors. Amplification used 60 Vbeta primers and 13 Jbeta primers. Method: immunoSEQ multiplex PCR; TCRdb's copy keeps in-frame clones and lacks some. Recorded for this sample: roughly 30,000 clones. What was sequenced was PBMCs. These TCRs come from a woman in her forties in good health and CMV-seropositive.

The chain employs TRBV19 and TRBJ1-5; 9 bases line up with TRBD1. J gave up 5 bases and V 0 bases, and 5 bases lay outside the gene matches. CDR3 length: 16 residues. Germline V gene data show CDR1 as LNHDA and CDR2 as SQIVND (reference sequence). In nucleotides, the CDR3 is TGTGCCAGTAGTATAGATCCCGGGACAGGGTATCAGCCCCAGCATTTT. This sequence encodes CASSIDPGTGYQPQHF.

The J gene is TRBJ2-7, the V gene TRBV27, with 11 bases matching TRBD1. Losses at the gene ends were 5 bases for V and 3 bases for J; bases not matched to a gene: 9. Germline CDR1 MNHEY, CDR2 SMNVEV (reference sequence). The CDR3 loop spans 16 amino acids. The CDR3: CASSPQPGQGVYEQYF. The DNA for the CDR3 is TGTGCCAGCAGTCCACAACCGGGACAGGGGGTCTACGAGCAGTACTTC.

CDR3 coding DNA: TGTGCCAGCAATCCCACAGACGGGGCCTACGAGCAGTACTTC. It specifies CASNPTDGAYEQYF. V is TRBV25-1 and J is TRBJ2-7; possibly TRBD2 for D (5 bases). CDR3 length: 14 residues. Trimming removed 7 bases from V and 2 bases from J, with 15 bases in between. From germline, CDR1 is MGHDK and CDR2 SYGVNS.

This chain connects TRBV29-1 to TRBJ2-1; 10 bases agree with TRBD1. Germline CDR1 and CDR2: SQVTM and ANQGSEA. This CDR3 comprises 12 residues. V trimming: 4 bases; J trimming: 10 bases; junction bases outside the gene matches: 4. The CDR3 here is CSVGQGAGEQFF. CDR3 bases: TGCAGCGTTGGACAGGGGGCTGGAGAGCAGTTCTTC.

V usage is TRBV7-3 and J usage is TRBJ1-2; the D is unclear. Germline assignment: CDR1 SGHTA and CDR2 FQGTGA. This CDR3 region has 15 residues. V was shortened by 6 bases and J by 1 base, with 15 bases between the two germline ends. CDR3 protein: CASSPMGNLNYGYTF. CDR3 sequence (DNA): TGTGCCAGCAGTCCGATGGGCAATCTTAACTATGGCTACACCTTC.